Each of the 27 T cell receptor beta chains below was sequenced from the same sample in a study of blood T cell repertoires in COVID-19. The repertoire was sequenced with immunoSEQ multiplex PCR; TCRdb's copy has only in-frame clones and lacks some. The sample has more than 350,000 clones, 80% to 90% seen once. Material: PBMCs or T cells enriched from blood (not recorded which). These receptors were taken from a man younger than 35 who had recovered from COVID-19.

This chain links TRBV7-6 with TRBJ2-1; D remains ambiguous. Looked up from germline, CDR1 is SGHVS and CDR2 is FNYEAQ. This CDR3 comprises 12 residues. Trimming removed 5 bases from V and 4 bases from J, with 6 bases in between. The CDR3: CASSPQYNEQFF. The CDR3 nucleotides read TGTGCCAGCAGCCCCCAGTACAATGAGCAGTTCTTC.

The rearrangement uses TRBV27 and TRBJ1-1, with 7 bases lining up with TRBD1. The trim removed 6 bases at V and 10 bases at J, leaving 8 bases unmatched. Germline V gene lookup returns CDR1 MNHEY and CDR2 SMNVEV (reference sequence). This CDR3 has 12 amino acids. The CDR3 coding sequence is TGTGCCAGCAGCGAGACAGGGAAGGTAGCTTTCTTT. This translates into CASSETGKVAFF.

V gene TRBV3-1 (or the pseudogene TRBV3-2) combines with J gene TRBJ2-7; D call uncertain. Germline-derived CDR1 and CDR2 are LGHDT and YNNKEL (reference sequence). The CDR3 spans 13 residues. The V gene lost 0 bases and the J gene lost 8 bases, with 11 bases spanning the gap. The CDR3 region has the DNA TGTGCCAGCAGCCAAGAACGGGTAGGCAAGCAGTACTTC. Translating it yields CASSQERVGKQYF.

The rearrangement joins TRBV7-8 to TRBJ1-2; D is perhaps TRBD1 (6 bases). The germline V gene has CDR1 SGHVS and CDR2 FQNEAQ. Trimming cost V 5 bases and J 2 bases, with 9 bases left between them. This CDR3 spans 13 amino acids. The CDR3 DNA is TGTGCCAGCAGCCGTACAGGGAACTATGGCTACACCTTC. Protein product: CASSRTGNYGYTF. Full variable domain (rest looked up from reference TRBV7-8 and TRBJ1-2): GAGVSQSPRYKVAKRGQDVALRCDPISGHVSLFWYQQALGQGPEFLTYFQNEAQLDKSGLPSDRFFAERPEGSVSTLKIQRTQQEDSAVYLCASSRTGNYGYTFGSGTRLTVV.

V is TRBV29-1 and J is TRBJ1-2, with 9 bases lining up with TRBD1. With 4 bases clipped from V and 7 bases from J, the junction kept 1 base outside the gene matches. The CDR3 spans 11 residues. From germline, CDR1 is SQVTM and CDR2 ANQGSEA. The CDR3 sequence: CSVGDRVGYTF. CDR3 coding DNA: TGCAGCGTTGGGGACAGGGTTGGCTACACCTTC.

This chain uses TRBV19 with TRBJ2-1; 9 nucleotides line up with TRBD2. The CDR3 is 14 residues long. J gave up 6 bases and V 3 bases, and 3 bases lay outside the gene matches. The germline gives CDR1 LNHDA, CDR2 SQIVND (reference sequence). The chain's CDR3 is CASSITAGGNEQFF. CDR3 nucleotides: TGTGCCAGTAGTATCACAGCGGGAGGCAATGAGCAGTTCTTC.

CDR3 region: CASSVTHTGELFF. Written as DNA, the CDR3 is TGTGCCAGCAGCGTAACTCACACCGGGGAGCTGTTTTTT. The chain employs TRBV9 and TRBJ2-2, with D hard to call. The V gene lost 1 base and the J gene lost 3 bases, with 4 bases spanning the gap. The V gene's germline CDR1 is SGDLS and CDR2 YYNGEE. This CDR3 is built from 13 residues.

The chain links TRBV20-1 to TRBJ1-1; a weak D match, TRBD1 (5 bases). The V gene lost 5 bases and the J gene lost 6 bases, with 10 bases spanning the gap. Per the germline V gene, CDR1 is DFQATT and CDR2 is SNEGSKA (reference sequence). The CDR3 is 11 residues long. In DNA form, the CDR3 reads TGCAGTGCTGGACAAGTTGCTGAAGCTTTCTTT. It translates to CSAGQVAEAFF.

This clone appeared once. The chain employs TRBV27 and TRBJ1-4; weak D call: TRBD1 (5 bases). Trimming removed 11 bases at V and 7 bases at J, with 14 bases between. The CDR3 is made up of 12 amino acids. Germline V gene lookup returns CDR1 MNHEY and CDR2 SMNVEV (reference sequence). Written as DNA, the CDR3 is TGTGCCTCCTGGGGGGGAGGTGAAAAACTGTTTTTT. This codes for CASWGGGEKLFF.

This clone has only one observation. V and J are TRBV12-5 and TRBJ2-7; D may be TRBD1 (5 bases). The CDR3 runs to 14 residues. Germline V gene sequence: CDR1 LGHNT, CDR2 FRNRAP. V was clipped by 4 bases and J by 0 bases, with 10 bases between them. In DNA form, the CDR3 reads TGTGCTAGTGGTTGGGGCAGGCCCTCCTACGAGCAGTACTTC. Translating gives CASGWGRPSYEQYF.

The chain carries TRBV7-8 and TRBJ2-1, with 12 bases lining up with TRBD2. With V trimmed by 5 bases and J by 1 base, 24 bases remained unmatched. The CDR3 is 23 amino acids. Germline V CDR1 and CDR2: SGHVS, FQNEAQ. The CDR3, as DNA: TGTGCCAGCAGCCTGCGTCGGGGCAGGGCGACACTAGCGGGAGGCCAGTCCTACAATGAGCAGTTCTTC. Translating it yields CASSLRRGRATLAGGQSYNEQFF. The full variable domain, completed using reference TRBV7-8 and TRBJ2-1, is GAGVSQSPRYKVAKRGQDVALRCDPISGHVSLFWYQQALGQGPEFLTYFQNEAQLDKSGLPSDRFFAERPEGSVSTLKIQRTQQEDSAVYLCASSLRRGRATLAGGQSYNEQFFGPGTRLTVL.

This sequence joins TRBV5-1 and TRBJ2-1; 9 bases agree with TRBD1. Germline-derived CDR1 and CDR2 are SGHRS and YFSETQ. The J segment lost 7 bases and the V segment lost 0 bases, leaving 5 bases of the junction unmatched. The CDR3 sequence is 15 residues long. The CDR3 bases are TGCGCCAGCAGCTTGGATGGACAGGGGCGGAATGAGCAGTTCTTC. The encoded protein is CASSLDGQGRNEQFF.

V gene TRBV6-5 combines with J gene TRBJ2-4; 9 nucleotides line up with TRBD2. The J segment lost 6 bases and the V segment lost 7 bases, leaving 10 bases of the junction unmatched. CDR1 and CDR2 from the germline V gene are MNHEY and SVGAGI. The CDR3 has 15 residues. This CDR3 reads CASTSLAGSPNIQYF. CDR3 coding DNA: TGTGCCAGCACTTCTCTAGCGGGGTCCCCAAACATTCAGTACTTC.

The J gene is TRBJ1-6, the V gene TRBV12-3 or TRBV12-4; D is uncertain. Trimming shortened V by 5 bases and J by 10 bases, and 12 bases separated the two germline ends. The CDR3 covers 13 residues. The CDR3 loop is CASSRGVVSPLHF. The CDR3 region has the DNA TGTGCCAGCAGTCGGGGAGTTGTATCACCCCTCCACTTT.

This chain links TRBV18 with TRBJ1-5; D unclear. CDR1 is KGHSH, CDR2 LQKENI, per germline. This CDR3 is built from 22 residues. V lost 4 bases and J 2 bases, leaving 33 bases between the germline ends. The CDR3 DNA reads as TGTGCCAGCTCACTTAGTCCGGTCGGTGGGCCGACATCCACGTATCGCAATCAGCCCCAGCATTTT. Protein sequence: CASSLSPVGGPTSTYRNQPQHF.

The CDR3 protein is CASSDLVWNTGELFF. The DNA for the CDR3 is TGTGCCAGCAGTGACCTAGTGTGGAACACCGGGGAGCTGTTTTTT. J is TRBJ2-2 and V is TRBV19, with D unclear. The V gene's germline CDR1 is LNHDA and CDR2 SQIVND (reference sequence). This CDR3 comprises 15 residues. The V and J ends lost 9 bases and 1 base respectively, with 15 bases between them.

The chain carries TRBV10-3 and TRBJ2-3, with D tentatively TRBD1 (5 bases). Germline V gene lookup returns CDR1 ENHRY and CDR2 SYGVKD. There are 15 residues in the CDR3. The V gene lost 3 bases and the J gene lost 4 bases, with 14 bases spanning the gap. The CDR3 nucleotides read TGTGCCATCAGTGATACTAAGGCCAGGGCAGATACGCAGTATTTT. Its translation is CAISDTKARADTQYF.

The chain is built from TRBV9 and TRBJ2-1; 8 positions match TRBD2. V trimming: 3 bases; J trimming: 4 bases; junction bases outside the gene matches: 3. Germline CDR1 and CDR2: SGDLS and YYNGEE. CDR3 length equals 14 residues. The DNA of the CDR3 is TGTGCCAGCAGCGCCGGGACTAGTTACAATGAGCAGTTCTTC. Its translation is CASSAGTSYNEQFF.

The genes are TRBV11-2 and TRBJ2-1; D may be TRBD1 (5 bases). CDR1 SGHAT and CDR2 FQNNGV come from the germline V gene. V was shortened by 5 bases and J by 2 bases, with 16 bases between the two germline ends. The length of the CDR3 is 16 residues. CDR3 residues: CASSPTTRATYNEQFF. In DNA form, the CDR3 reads TGTGCCAGCAGCCCGACGACCAGGGCGACCTACAATGAGCAGTTCTTC.

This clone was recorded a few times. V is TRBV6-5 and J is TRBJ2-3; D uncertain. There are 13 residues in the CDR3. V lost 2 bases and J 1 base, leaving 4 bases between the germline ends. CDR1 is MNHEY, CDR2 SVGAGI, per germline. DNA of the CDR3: TGTGCCAGCAGTTACGGAGGCACAGATACGCAGTATTTT. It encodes CASSYGGTDTQYF.

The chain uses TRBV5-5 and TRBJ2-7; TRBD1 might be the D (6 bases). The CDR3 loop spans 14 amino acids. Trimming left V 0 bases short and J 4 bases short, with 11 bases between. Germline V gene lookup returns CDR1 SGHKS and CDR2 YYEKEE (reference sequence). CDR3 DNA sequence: TGTGCCAGCAGCTTGGGACAGGAGTTGTACGAGCAGTACTTC. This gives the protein CASSLGQELYEQYF.

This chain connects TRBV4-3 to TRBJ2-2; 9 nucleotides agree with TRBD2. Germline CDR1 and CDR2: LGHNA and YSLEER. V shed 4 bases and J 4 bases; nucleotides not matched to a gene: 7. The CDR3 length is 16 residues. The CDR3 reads CASSPIAGAGTGELFF. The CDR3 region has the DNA TGCGCCAGCAGCCCGATAGCGGGAGCGGGCACCGGGGAGCTGTTTTTT.

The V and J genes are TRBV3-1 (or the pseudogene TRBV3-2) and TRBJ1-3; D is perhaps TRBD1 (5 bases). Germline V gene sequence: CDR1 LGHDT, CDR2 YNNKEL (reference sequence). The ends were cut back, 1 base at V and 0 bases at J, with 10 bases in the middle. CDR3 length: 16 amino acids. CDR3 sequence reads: CASSQVRRGSGNTIYF. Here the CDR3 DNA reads TGTGCCAGCAGCCAAGTCAGGAGGGGCTCTGGAAACACCATATATTTT.

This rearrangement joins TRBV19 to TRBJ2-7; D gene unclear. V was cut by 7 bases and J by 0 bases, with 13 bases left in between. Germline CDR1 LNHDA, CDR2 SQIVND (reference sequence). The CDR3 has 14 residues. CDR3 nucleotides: TGTGCCAGTAAAGCAGGTCACCTCTCCTACGAGCAGTACTTC. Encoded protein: CASKAGHLSYEQYF.

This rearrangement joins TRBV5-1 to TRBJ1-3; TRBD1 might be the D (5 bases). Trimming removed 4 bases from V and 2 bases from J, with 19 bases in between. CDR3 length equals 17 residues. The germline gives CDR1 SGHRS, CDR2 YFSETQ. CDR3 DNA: TGCGCCAGCAGCGTCCCTAAACCAGGGTACGCTGGAAACACCATATATTTT. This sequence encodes CASSVPKPGYAGNTIYF.

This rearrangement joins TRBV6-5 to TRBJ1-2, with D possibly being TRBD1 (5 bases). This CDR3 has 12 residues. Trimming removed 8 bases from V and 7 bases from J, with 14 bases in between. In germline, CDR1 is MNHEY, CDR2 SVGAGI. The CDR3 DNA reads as TGTGCCAGCGGACCAGGGAATCGTGGCTACACCTTC. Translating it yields CASGPGNRGYTF.

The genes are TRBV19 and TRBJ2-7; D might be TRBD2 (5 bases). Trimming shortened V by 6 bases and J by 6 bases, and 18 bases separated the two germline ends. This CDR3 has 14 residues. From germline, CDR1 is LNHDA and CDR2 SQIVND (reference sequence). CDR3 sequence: CASSRGPSGLEQYF. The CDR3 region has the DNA TGTGCCAGTAGCCGTGGTCCCAGCGGCCTCGAGCAGTACTTC.